The 4 T cell receptor beta chains below come from one sample, sequenced in a study of regulatory T cells in long-lasting Graves disease. Relying on iRepertoire HTBI primers and Arm-PCR of CDR3 regions, the team built TCR beta libraries. In TCRdb, the multiplex PCR reads were re-called with MiXCR into one record per CDR3 protein. Counted here are some 490,000 distinct CDR3 sequences, about 12% occurring once; the ten biggest clones make up over 7%. Described time point: newly diagnosed GD, antithyroid drugs for less than 3 months. PBMC RNA was the source of the TCR library. The sample was also linked to a second study, of T cells in Graves' hyperthyroidism and ophthalmopathy.

Material: peripheral blood mononuclear cells (PBMCs), obtained at new diagnosis, from a patient treated with antithyroid drugs. The receptor source for this set is a woman aged 25 to 45 with Graves disease.

At least ten counts were recorded for this clonotype. The chain carries TRBV7-2 and TRBJ2-7; 12 bases align to TRBD2. CDR3 length equals 16 residues. Germline V lookup: CDR1 SGHTA, CDR2 FQGNSA. J was trimmed by 5 bases and V by 3 bases; bases with no gene match: 8. The CDR3 sequence is CASSFSPTSGSHEQYF. In DNA, the CDR3 is TGTGCCAGCAGCTTTTCCCCGACTAGCGGGAGCCACGAGCAGTACTTC.

This chain joins TRBV7-9 and TRBJ2-3; 10 bases fit TRBD2. The junction had 6 bases not matched to a gene; V was cut back by 2 bases and J by 4 bases. Germline CDR1 SEHNR, CDR2 FQNEAQ (reference sequence). The CDR3 spans 16 residues. The chain's CDR3 is CASSLTSGKGADTQYF. The CDR3 DNA is TGTGCCAGCAGCTTAACTAGCGGGAAAGGAGCAGATACGCAGTATTTT.

This clonotype has ten or more counts. J is TRBJ2-1 and V is TRBV11-2; tentatively, D is TRBD2 (6 bases). Germline CDR1 SGHAT, CDR2 FQNNGV. The CDR3 is 16 residues long. Trimming cost V 4 bases and J 1 base, with 14 bases left between them. The CDR3 sequence is CASSSPKGGSYNEQFF. CDR3 DNA: TGTGCCAGCAGCTCGCCGAAGGGAGGTTCCTACAATGAGCAGTTCTTC. Full variable domain (outside the CDR3, taken from reference TRBV11-2 and TRBJ2-1): EAGVAQSPRYKIIEKRQSVAFWCNPISGHATLYWYQQILGQGPKLLIQFQNNGVVDDSQLPKDRFSAERLKGVDSTLKIQPAKLEDSAVYLCASSSPKGGSYNEQFFGPGTRLTVL.

This chain connects TRBV6-1 to TRBJ1-5, with 11 bases aligning to TRBD1. CDR1 and CDR2 from the germline V gene are MNHNS and SASEGT. This CDR3 contains 15 residues. V lost 4 bases, J lost 6 bases, and 5 bases stayed unmatched. DNA of the CDR3: TGTGCCAGCAGTGGGACAGGGGGCTTGGGTCAGCCCCAGCATTTT. It specifies CASSGTGGLGQPQHF.